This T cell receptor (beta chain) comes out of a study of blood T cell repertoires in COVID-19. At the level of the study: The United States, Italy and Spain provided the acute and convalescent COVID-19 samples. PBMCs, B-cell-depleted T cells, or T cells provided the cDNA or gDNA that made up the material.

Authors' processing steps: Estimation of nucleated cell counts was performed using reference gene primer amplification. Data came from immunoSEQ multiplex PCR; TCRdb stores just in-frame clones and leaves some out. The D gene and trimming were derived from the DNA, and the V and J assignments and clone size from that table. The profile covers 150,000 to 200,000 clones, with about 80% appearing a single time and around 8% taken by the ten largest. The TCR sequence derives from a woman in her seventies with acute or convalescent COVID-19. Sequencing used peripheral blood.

CDR3 amino acids: CASSFRGNGYTF. In nucleotides, the CDR3 is TGTGCCAGCAGTTTTCGGGGGAATGGCTACACCTTC. The genes are TRBV12-3 or TRBV12-4 and TRBJ1-2; D perhaps matches TRBD1 (5 bases). V was clipped by 3 bases and J by 6 bases, with 8 bases between them. The CDR3 is made up of 12 amino acids.